The clone carrying this T cell receptor (beta chain) came up once. Its cognate antigen is unknown. The V end was cut by 2 bases, the J end by 0 bases, with 8 bases between. Germline-derived CDR1 and CDR2 are SGHTS and YDEGEE. The CDR3 has 14 amino acids. Patients with a history of autoimmune disease or on systemic immunosuppression were excluded. The source of the sample is a study of OX40 agonist ivuxolimab in advanced cancers. The wider study: A male proportion of 82.7% was recorded, with mean age approximately 56 years and range roughly 23 to 79.

Generated by immunoSEQ multiplex PCR, the TCRdb table keeps only in-frame clones and is missing some. Of over 70,000 clones listed, 86% are singletons. Study-level points and caveats: The expanded peripheral T cells' antigen specificity was not determined. The 0.1-3.0 mg/kg partial responders had among the lowest clonal expansion.

The chain joins TRBV5-8 to TRBJ1-1; no clear D gene. Here the sequenced sample was CD4+ or CD8+ T cells sorted from blood, taken in a trial of the OX40 agonist ivuxolimab. The source is an adult with an advanced solid tumor such as melanoma, head and neck, liver or kidney cancer. The CDR3 bases are TGTGCCAGCAGCTTTCAGGATCTGAACACTGAAGCTTTCTTT. Protein sequence: CASSFQDLNTEAFF.